This T cell receptor (beta chain) is from a study of shared clonotypes between healthy human individuals (dated by TCRdb to between 2020 and 2021). Turning to the overall study: A few men and a couple of women, aged 18 to 49 years, made up the cohort. To increase sequencing depth and limit assay-specific biases, different laboratories used diverse techniques to prepare libraries and sequence TCR repertoires. For each donor, CD4 naive and CD4 memory were each run on three plates, CD8 naive on two plates, and CD8 memory on one plate. To estimate repertoire size and how much clonotypes are shared between individuals, the study performed deep sequencing of blood TCR repertoires from 4 to 6 healthy adults. Each donor's leukapheresis produced roughly between about 0.9 and 9.5 billion PBMCs. General conclusions and limits of the study: Higher generation probabilities were observed for clonotypes shared by all four sorted-subset donors than for non-shared clonotypes. The small number of donors limited the genetic and exposure-history diversity represented. Sampling was restricted to blood, and TCR repertoires in tissues likely differ from the TCR repertoires found in blood. Pairwise subsampling led to the expectation that sequencing depth would affect the degree of clonotype sharing among donors. Naive subsets generally had larger estimated clonotype richness than memory subsets did. When a handful of donors were compared, the shared fraction of clonotypes was around 5% for naive CD4, 3.5% for naive CD8, 2.3% for memory CD4, and roughly 0.4% for memory CD8. Incomplete sequencing was indicated by rarefaction of sorted-subset datasets, despite the large sequencing depth.

Using the deep immunoSEQ assay, TCR CDR3 regions were amplified from genomic DNA by multiplex PCR. Extracted genomic DNA from each cell subset was spread evenly across all wells of several immunoSEQ 96-well plates, with each plate serving as a replicate. For sorted subsets, around 0.2 ug of genomic DNA, equivalent to some 30,000 T cell genomes, went into each replicate PCR. Purified libraries were measured with a Qubit 3.0 fluorometer, size-checked on a Bioanalyzer 2100, and measured again with the KAPA Library Quantification kit. A separate single-read 150-cycle Illumina NextSeq 550 flow cell was used to sequence each immunoSEQ 96-well plate. The original pipeline was this. Because the immunoSEQ output included only junctional sequences and no quality scores, the filtering could not be the same as the filtering used for full-length reads. To assign V/J genes and CDR3, sequences were annotated using PyIR, a Python wrapper for IgBLAST v1.9, with IMGT germline references. Reads were removed for weak V/J assignments (E-value above 1e-6), missing CDR3, stop codons, out-of-frame junctions, or ambiguous translated residues. V3J clonotypes were defined as sequences sharing the same inferred V gene, J gene, and CDR3 amino acid sequence. Percentage overlap between repertoires was calculated by dividing the number of shared unique clonotypes by the size of the smaller repertoire. Richness of each repertoire was evaluated using RTK rarefaction, the Chao1 estimator, and Recon v2.1 estimates of unobserved clonotypes. Generation probabilities were computed with OLGA for all TCRbeta clonotypes obtained by the gDNA method from a few donors. This immuneACCESS table, as held by TCRdb, lists in-frame sequences with V and J called but not all clones. Of the missing ones, under half trace to an unresolved V gene in checked studies; the others have no known cause. The V and J calls and the clone size are those of that table, but D and trimming were determined from the DNA. The table for this sample lists about 1.1 million clones; 60% to 85% of them were counted only once. Almost 0.9% of the sample is in the top ten clones.

For this clone: This receptor's antigen is unknown. No much larger clone is present one base from it, and per-base qualities are unavailable.

Donors were healthy HIV-negative adults with no recently reported acute infections or vaccinations. Every donor was a Caucasian adult living in Nashville, Tennessee, USA. Magnetic negative selection was used to enrich CD4+ T cells, after which naive cells were positively selected on CD45RA and the negative fraction became the memory subset. Blood was obtained by leukapheresis, after which PBMCs were separated by Ficoll-Histopaque density gradient centrifugation and cryopreserved in liquid nitrogen vapor phase. Analytical flow cytometry was used to check the purity and quantity of every magnetically sorted T cell population. Genomic DNA was isolated from each sorted fraction and quantified by UV absorbance on a Nanodrop 2000c. Sequencing was carried out using memory CD4+ T cells from PBMCs. The meaning of the sample's cell subset or site label: CD45RA-negative fraction. The TCR comes from a man aged 18 to 30 in good health. Some clones in this sample may be carry-over from other donors' samples.

The CDR3 region reads CASSSGAPNYGYTF. The nucleotides are TGTGCCAGCAGTTCAGGGGCTCCCAACTATGGCTACACCTTC. Recombination linked TRBV2 to TRBJ1-2, with TRBD1 as a weak D call on 6 bases. From cysteine to phenylalanine, the CDR3 is 14 amino acids long. The read is trimmed to its CDR3 DNA, 42 bases read in frame from base 1. CDR1 is given as SNHLY and CDR2 as FYNNEI, both from the germline V gene. V and J lose 5 bases and 2 bases, and a span of 12 bases separates them. The full variable domain, with segments outside the CDR3 supplied by the reference TRBV2 and TRBJ1-2 proteins, appears as EPEVTQTPSHQVTQMGQEVILRCVPISNHLYFYWYRQILGQKVEFLVSFYNNEISEKSEIFDDQFSVERPDGSNFTLKIRSTKLEDSAMYFCASSSGAPNYGYTFGSGTRLTVV.